The subject of this entry is one T cell receptor beta chain. The antigen remains unidentified. This specimen belongs to a study of shared clonotypes between healthy human individuals. Looking at the study overall: Donor composition was two women and a few men, aged 18 to 49. Donors had three CD4 naive, three CD4 memory, two CD8 naive and one CD8 memory plate apiece. Findings and limits, study-wide: Researchers sampled blood only, noting tissue repertoires likely differ.

TCRdb's copy holds only in-frame clones and misses some; the assay was immunoSEQ multiplex PCR. The table shows 2 million or so clones, with 85% to 95% occurring only once. The V end was cut by 4 bases, the J end by 0 bases, with 14 bases between. The length of the CDR3 is 17 residues. From germline, CDR1 is SGHRS and CDR2 YFSETQ. CD4+ cells were split into CD45RA+ naive and CD45RA-negative memory subsets. The sample comprised naive CD4+ T cells sorted from blood. Subset in this sample: CD45RA+ positively selected. V gene TRBV5-1 combines with J gene TRBJ2-6; the D gene is possibly TRBD2 (6 bases). This clonotype originated in a man aged 18-30 years in good health. Here the CDR3 reads CASSLGGLGSGANVLTF. CDR3 DNA sequence: TGCGCCAGCAGCCTGGGAGGTCTTGGCTCTGGGGCCAACGTCCTGACTTTC.